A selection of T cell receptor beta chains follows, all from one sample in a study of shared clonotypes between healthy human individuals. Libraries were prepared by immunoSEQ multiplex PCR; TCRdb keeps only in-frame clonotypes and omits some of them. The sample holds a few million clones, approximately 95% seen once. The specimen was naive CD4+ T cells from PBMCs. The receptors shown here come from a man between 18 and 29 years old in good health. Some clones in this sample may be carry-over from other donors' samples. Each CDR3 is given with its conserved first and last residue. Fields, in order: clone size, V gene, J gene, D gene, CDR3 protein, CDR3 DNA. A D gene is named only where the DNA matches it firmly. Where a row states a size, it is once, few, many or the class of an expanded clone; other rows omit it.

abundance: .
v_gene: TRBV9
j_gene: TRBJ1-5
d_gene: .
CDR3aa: CASSAGAGNQPQHF
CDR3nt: TGTGCCAGCAGCGCGGGGGCCGGCAATCAGCCCCAGCATTTT

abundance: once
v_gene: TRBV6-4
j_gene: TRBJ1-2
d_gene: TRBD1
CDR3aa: CASRPGGGGSYGYTF
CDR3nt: TGTGCCAGCAGACCAGGGGGAGGCGGGAGCTATGGCTACACCTTC

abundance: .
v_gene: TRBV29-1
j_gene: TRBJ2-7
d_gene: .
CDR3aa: CSVTRRANSYEQYF
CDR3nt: TGCAGCGTGACCCGGCGGGCAAATTCCTACGAGCAGTACTTC

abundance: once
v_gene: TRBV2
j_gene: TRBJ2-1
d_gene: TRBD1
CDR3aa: CASSVNRGDEQFF
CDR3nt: TGTGCCAGCAGTGTTAACAGGGGGGATGAGCAGTTCTTC

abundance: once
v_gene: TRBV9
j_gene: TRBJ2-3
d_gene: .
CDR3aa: CASSVGNSGTDTQYF
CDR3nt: TGTGCCAGCAGCGTAGGGAACAGCGGCACAGATACGCAGTATTTT

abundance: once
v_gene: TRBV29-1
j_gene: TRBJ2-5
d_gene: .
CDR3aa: CSVGYMEETQYF
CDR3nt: TGCAGCGTAGGGTATATGGAGGAGACCCAGTACTTC

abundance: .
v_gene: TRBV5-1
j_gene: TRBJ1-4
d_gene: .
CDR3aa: CASSLGGPNEKLFF
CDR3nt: TGCGCCAGCAGCTTGGGGGGGCCTAATGAAAAACTGTTTTTT

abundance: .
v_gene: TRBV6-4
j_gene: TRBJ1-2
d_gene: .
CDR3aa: CASSDFSGFSNYGYTF
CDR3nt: TGTGCCAGCAGTGATTTCTCAGGGTTTTCTAACTATGGCTACACCTTC

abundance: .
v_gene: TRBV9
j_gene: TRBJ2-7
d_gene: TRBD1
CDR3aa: CASSARPGTGIVEQYF
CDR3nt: TGTGCCAGCAGCGCCCGTCCCGGGACAGGGATTGTCGAGCAGTACTTC

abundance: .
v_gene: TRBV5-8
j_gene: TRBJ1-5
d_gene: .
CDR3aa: CASSFDQGSSNQPQHF
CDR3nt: TGTGCCAGCAGCTTTGATCAGGGGTCTAGCAATCAGCCCCAGCATTTT

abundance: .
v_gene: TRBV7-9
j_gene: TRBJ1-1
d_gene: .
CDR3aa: CASSSAANTEAFF
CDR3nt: TGTGCCAGCAGCTCGGCGGCTAACACTGAAGCTTTCTTT

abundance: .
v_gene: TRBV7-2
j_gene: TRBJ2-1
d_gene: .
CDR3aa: CASSPPRNEQFF
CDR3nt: TGTGCCAGCAGCCCCCCGAGGAATGAGCAGTTCTTC

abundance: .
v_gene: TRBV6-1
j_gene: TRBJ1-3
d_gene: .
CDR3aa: CASSEVGNTIYF
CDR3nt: TGTGCCAGCAGTGAAGTTGGAAACACCATATATTTT

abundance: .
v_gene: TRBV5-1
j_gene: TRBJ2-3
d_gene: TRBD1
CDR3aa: CASSDRDRSTDTQYF
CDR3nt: TGCGCCAGCAGTGACCGGGACAGGTCCACAGATACGCAGTATTTT

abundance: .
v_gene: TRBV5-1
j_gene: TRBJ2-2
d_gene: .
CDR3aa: CASSMASPNTGELFF
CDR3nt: TGCGCCAGCAGTATGGCTTCCCCGAACACCGGGGAGCTGTTTTTT

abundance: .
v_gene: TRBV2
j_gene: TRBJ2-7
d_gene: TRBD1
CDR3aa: CASSDRVRSYEQYF
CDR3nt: TGTGCCAGCAGCGACAGGGTGAGGTCCTACGAGCAGTACTTC

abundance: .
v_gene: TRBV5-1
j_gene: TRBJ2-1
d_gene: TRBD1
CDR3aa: CASSLLFLIIDGQGSYNEQFF
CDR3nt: TGCGCCAGCAGCTTGTTATTTTTAATTATCGACGGACAGGGCTCCTACAATGAGCAGTTCTTC

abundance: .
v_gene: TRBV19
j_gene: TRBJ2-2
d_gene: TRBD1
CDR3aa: CASRSGGAGTGELFF
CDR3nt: TGTGCCAGTAGATCAGGGGGCGCCGGCACCGGGGAGCTGTTTTTT

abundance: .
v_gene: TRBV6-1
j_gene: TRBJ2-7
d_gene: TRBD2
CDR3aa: CASSVGGSPYEQYF
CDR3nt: TGTGCCAGCAGTGTGGGCGGGAGCCCTTACGAGCAGTACTTC

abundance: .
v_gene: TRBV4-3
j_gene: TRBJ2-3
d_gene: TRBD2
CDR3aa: CASSQGLIGAGGFTDTQYF
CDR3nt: TGCGCCAGCAGCCAAGGGTTAATAGGGGCGGGAGGTTTCACAGATACGCAGTATTTT

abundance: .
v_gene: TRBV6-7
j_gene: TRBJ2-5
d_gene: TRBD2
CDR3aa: CASSYTAGDQETQYF
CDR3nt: TGTGCCAGCAGTTACACAGCGGGAGACCAAGAGACCCAGTACTTC

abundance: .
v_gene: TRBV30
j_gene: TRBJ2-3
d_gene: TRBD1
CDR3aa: CAWSIGGAGTDTQYF
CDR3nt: TGTGCCTGGAGTATAGGGGGCGCGGGCACAGATACGCAGTATTTT

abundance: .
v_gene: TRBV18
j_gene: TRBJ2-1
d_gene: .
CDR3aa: CASSKGSSYNEQFF
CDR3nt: TGTGCCAGCTCAAAGGGGAGCTCCTACAATGAGCAGTTCTTC

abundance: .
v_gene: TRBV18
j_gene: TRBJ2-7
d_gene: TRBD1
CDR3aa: CASSPTGTGYGEQYF
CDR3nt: TGTGCCAGCTCCCCGACCGGGACAGGGTACGGCGAGCAGTACTTC

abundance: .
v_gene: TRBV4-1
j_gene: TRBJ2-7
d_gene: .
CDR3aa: CASSPFGSASPYEQYF
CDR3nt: TGCGCCAGCAGCCCGTTTGGTAGCGCGTCTCCCTACGAGCAGTACTTC

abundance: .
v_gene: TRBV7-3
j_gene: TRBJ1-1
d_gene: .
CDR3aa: CASSLDKNTEAFF
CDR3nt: TGTGCCAGCAGCTTAGACAAGAACACTGAAGCTTTCTTT

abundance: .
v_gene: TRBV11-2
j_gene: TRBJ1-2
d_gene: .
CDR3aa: CASSLNSGSDYGYTF
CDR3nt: TGTGCCAGCAGCTTAAATTCGGGTTCTGACTATGGCTACACCTTC

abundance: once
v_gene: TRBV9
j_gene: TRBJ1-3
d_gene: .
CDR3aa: CASSVDGTSGNTIYF
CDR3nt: TGTGCCAGCAGCGTAGACGGGACTTCTGGAAACACCATATATTTT

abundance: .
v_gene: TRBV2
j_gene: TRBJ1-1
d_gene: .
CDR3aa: CASGRAENTEAFF
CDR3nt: TGTGCCAGCGGACGGGCTGAAAACACTGAAGCTTTCTTT

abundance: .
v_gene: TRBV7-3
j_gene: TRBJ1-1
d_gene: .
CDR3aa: CASSLTPGTEAFF
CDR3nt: TGTGCCAGCAGCTTAACTCCGGGAACTGAAGCTTTCTTT

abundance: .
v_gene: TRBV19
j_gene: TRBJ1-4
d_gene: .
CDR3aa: CASSTRRRLFF
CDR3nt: TGTGCCAGTAGTACCAGGAGAAGGCTGTTTTTT

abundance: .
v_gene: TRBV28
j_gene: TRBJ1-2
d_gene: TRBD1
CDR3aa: CASSGTANYGYTF
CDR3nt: TGTGCCAGCAGTGGGACAGCGAACTATGGCTACACCTTC

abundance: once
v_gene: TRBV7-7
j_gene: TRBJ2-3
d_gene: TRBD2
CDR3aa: CASSLGGLADTQYF
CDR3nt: TGTGCCAGCAGCTTGGGAGGGTTGGCAGATACGCAGTATTTT

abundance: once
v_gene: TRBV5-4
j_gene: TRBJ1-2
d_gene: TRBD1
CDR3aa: CASSWPDRSYGYTF
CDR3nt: TGTGCCAGCAGCTGGCCGGACAGGAGCTATGGCTACACCTTC

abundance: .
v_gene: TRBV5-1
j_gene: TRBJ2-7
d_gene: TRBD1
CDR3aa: CASSALGQRYEQYF
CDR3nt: TGCGCCAGCAGCGCGTTGGGACAGCGCTACGAGCAGTACTTC

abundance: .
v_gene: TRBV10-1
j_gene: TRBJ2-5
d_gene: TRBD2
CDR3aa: CASRDPRLAGEETQYF
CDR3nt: TGCGCCAGCAGGGACCCTAGACTAGCGGGAGAAGAGACCCAGTACTTC

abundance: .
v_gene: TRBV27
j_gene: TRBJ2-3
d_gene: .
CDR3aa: CASSLKSQYLTDTQYF
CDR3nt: TGTGCCAGCAGTTTAAAGTCCCAATATCTCACAGATACGCAGTATTTT

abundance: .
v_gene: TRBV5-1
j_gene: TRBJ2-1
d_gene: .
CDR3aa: CASSKGQLDNEQFF
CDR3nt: TGCGCCAGCAGCAAAGGACAGTTAGACAATGAGCAGTTCTTC

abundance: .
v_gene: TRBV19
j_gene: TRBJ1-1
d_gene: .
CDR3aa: CASGGRGDTVNTEAFF
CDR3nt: TGTGCCAGTGGGGGTCGGGGGGACACCGTGAACACTGAAGCTTTCTTT

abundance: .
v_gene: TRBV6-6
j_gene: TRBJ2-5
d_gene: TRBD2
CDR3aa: CASSQRDSKLVTQYF
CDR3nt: TGTGCCAGCAGTCAGCGGGACTCAAAGCTAGTTACCCAGTACTTC

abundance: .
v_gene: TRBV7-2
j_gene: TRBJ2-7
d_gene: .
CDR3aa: CASSLVGQGSSYEQYF
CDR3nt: TGTGCCAGCAGCTTAGTGGGCCAGGGTAGCTCCTACGAGCAGTACTTC

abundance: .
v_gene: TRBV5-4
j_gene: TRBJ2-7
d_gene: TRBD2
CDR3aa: CASSLWTLAGYEQYF
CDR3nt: TGTGCCAGCAGCTTGTGGACACTAGCGGGCTACGAGCAGTACTTC

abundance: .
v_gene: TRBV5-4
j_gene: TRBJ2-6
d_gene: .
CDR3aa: CASSPQQGSGANVLTF
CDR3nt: TGTGCCAGCAGCCCCCAACAGGGCTCTGGGGCCAACGTCCTGACTTTC